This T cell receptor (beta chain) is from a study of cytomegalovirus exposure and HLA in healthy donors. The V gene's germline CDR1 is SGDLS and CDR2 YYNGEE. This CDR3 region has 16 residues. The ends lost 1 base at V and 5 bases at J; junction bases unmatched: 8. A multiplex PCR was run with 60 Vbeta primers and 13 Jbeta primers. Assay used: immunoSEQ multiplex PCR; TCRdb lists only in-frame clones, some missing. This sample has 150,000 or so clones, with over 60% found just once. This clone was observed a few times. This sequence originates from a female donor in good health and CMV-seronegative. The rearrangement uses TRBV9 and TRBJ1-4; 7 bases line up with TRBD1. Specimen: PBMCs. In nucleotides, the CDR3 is TGTGCCAGCAGCGTACGGCCAGGACAGGAGAATGAAAAACTGTTTTTT. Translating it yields CASSVRPGQENEKLFF.